The present T cell receptor (beta chain) was sequenced within a study of cytomegalovirus exposure and HLA in healthy donors. Method: immunoSEQ multiplex PCR; TCRdb's copy keeps in-frame clones and lacks some. Here the sample spans some 290,000 clones, 88% being singletons. With respect to this clone: What it binds is unknown.

J was trimmed by 6 bases and V by 4 bases; bases with no gene match: 8. This CDR3 has 15 amino acids. From germline, CDR1 is SGHRS and CDR2 YFSETQ. Whole-study results and caveats: 164 TCR beta chains were listed as cytomegalovirus-associated. Most TCR sequences were uncommon, yet certain public TCRs appeared in many donors.

The source of this sequence is a man younger than 40 in good health and CMV-seronegative. The J gene is TRBJ2-1, the V gene TRBV5-1; the match to TRBD1 covers 9 bases. Sequenced material: PBMCs. The CDR3 DNA reads as TGCGCCAGCAGCGGCGGGACAGGGTCAGTCAATGAGCAGTTCTTC. Translation: CASSGGTGSVNEQFF.